This TCR beta chain was sequenced in a study of T-cell memory formation after mild COVID-19. Trimming at V came to 7 bases and at J to 0 bases, leaving 10 bases not matched to a gene. Germline values: CDR1 MNHEY, CDR2 SVGEGT. The CDR3 covers 16 residues. TCRdb used MiXCR to reprocess the 5' RACE reads, holding one entry per CDR3 protein. The sample consists of 30,000 to 45,000 distinct CDR3 sequences, about an eighth of them appearing once. The rearrangement joins TRBV6-2 or TRBV6-3 to TRBJ1-1, with TRBD1 matching 8 bases. Sequences were obtained from PBMCs or a T cell subset sorted from them (not recorded which). The clonotype originates from a man between 18 and 35 years old who had mild COVID-19 (a few samples of this study predate the infection). Cell type and time point are not known. CDR3 sequence (DNA): TGTGCCAGCACTTCCCGGAGACAGGGGATGAACACTGAAGCTTTCTTT. Protein product: CASTSRRQGMNTEAFF.